The TCR beta chain under discussion was sequenced for a study of CD8 T cells in ankylosing spondylitis (dated by TCRdb to between 2016 and 2019). Study-level background: T cell receptor beta repertoires were profiled in healthy donors and ankylosing spondylitis patients so that disease-linked TCR variants could be found. Samples of peripheral blood were taken, and for ankylosing spondylitis patients, synovial fluid was collected as well. The whole study cohort included some 100 healthy donors and some 27 ankylosing spondylitis patients.

Instrument used: Illumina HiSeq 2500. TCR beta libraries were prepared by quantitative 5'-RACE with molecular barcodes. Processing in the source paper ran as follows. A new computational method, built on a probabilistic model of VDJ rearrangement, was used to identify disease-linked TCR variants. TCRdb reran the public reads through fastp at Q25 and MiXCR, keeping productive beta chains. For every CDR3 protein sequence, its rows merge into one entry that carries the most common genes and DNA. It is TCRdb's table, rather than the study itself, that gives the V and J calls and clone size. This sample holds around 130,000 distinct CDR3 sequences; about a tenth were observed only once. Of the sample, approximately 3.6% is held by the ten largest clones. CDR1 and CDR2 were assigned from the germline V gene as SGHRS and YFSETQ. V loses 1 base at its end and J loses 8 bases; junction bases beyond the gene matches: 9. The CDR3 sequence holds 15 residues, the cysteine and phenylalanine included. Just CDR3 DNA is preserved here, 45 bases in frame from base 1.

This clonotype appeared many times. Its antigen specificity is not known. No quality values exist for individual bases; no much larger clone is one base distant. The paper as a whole reports these results and caveats: Some of the motif variants had been reported before in the synovial fluid and blood of reactive arthritis patients, a finding that suggests common disease-initiation mechanisms. The disease-linked clones were reported to be significantly enriched in matched synovial fluid samples from ankylosing spondylitis patients. A TCR beta motif of about eight highly homologous amino acid variants appeared characteristic of blood from ankylosing spondylitis patients. The disease-linked clones had a CD8+ phenotype and were found at relatively low frequencies in peripheral blood.

Sequenced input: blood, either unsorted or a sorted T cell fraction (not recorded which). The sequence came from a male donor with ankylosing spondylitis or in good health (not recorded which). Rearrangement joined TRBV5-1 to TRBJ2-1, with 7 bases matching TRBD1. In nucleotides, the sequence is TGCGCCAGCAGCTTGAACGACAGGGAAGATGATGAGCAGTTCTTC. Its coded protein is CASSLNDREDDEQFF.